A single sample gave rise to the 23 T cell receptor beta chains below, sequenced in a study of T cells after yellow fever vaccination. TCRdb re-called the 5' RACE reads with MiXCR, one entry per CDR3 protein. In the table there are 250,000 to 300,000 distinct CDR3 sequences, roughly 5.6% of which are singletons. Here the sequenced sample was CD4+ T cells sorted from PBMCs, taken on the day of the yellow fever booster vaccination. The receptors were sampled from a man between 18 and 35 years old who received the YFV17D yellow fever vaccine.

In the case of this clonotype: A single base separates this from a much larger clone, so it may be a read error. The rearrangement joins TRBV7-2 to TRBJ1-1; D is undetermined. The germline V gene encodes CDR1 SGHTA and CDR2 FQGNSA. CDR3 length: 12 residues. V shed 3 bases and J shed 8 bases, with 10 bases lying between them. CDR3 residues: CASSLYPWEAFF. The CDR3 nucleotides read TGTGCCAGCAGCTTGTATCCCTGGGAAGCTTTCTTT. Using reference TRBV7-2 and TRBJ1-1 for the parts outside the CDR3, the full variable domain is GAGVSQSPSNKVTEKGKDVELRCDPISGHTALYWYRQSLGQGLEFLIYFQGNSAPDKSGLPSDRFSAERTGGSVSTLTIQRTQQEDSAVYLCASSLYPWEAFFGQGTRLTVV.

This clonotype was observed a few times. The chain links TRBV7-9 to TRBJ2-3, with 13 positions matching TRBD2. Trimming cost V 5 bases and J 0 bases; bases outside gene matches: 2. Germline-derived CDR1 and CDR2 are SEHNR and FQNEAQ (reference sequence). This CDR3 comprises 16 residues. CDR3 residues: CASSKTSGGSTDTQYF. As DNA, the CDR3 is TGTGCCAGCAGCAAGACTAGCGGGGGGAGCACAGATACGCAGTATTTT.

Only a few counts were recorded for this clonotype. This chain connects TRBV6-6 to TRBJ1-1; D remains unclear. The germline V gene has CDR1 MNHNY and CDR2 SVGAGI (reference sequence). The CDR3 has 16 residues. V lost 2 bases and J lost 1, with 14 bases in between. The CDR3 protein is CASSYAHSRPNTEAFF. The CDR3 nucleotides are TGTGCCAGCAGTTACGCGCACAGCCGCCCGAACACTGAAGCTTTCTTT.

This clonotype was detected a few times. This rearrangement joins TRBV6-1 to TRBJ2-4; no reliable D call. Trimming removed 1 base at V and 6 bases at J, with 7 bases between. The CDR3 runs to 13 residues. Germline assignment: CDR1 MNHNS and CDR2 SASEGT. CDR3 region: CASSEVVTNIQYF. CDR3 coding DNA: TGTGCCAGCAGTGAAGTAGTAACAAACATTCAGTACTTC.

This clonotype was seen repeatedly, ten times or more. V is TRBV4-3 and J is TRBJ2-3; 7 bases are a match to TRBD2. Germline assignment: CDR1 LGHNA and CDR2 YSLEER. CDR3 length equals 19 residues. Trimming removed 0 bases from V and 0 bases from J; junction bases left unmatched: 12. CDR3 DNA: TGCGCCAGCAGCCAAGAGGTCCAGCGGGGCCCAACTAGCACAGATACGCAGTATTTT. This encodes CASSQEVQRGPTSTDTQYF.

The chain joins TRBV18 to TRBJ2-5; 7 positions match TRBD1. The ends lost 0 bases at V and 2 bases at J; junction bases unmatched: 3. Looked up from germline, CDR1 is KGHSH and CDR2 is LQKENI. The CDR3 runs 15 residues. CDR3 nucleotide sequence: TGTGCCAGCTCACCACCGATCAGGGGGCAAGAGACCCAGTACTTC. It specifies CASSPPIRGQETQYF.

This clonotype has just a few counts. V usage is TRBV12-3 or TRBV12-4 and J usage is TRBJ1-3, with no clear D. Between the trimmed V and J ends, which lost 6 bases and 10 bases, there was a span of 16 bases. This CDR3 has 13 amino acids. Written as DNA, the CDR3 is TGTGCCAGCAGCGAAGTGGCGGGTGCAACCATATATTTT. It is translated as CASSEVAGATIYF.

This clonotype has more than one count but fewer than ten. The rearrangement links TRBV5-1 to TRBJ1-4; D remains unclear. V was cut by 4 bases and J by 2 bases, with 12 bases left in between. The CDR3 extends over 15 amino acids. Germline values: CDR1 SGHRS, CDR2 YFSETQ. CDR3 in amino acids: CASSPNPGTNEKLFF. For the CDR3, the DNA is TGCGCCAGCAGCCCCAATCCGGGGACTAATGAAAAACTGTTTTTT.

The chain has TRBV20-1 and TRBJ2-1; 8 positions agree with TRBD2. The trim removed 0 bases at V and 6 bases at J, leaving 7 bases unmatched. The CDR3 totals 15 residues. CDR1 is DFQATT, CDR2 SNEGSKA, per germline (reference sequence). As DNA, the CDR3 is TGCAGTGCTAGAGATTGGCGGGGACTAGTCAATGAGCAGTTCTTC. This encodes CSARDWRGLVNEQFF.

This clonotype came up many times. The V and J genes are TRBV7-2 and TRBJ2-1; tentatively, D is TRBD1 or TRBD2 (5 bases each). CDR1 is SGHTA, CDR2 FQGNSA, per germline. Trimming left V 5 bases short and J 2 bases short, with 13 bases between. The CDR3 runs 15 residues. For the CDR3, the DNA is TGTGCCAGCAGCCCCAGGGACGGAGCCTACAATGAGCAGTTCTTC. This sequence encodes CASSPRDGAYNEQFF.

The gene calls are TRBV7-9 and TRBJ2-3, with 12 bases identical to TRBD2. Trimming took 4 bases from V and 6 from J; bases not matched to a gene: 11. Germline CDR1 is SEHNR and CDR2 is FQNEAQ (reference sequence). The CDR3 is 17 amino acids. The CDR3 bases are TGTGCCAGCAGCTCAGGGACTAGCGGGTTTAGGGGGGATACGCAGTATTTT. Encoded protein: CASSSGTSGFRGDTQYF.

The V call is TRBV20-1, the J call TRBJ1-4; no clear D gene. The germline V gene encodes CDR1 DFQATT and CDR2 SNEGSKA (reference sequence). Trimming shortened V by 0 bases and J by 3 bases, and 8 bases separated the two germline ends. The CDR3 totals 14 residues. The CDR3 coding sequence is TGCAGTGCTAGAGAAACTAGGGCTAATGAAAAACTGTTTTTT. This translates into CSARETRANEKLFF.

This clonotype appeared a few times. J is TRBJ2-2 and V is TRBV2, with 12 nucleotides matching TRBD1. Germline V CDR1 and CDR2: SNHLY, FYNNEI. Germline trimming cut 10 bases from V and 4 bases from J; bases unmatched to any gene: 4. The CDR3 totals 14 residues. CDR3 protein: CAIGTGGVTGELFF. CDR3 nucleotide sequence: TGTGCCATCGGGACAGGGGGCGTCACCGGGGAGCTGTTTTTT.

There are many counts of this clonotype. CDR3 nucleotides: TGCGCCAGCAGCTTGGATGGGGCCCAGCTCCTGAGTAATTCACCCCTCCACTTT. Translating it yields CASSLDGAQLLSNSPLHF. This chain connects TRBV5-1 to TRBJ1-6, with a possible D match to TRBD1 (5 bases). This CDR3 contains 18 residues. Germline V CDR1 and CDR2: SGHRS, YFSETQ. V lost 0 bases and J 6 bases, leaving 19 bases between the germline ends.

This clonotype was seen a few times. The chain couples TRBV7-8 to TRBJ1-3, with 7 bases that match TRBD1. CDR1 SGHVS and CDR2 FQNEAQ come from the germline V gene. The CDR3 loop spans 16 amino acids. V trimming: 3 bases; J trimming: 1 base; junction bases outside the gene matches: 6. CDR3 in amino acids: CASSLTGRTSGNTIYF. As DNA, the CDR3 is TGTGCCAGCAGCTTGACAGGGAGGACTTCTGGAAACACCATATATTTT.

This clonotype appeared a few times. The CDR3 is CASGYGGGYEQYF. CDR3 coding DNA: TGTGCTAGTGGCTACGGGGGCGGCTACGAGCAGTACTTC. The chain carries TRBV12-5 and TRBJ2-7, with D perhaps matching TRBD1 or TRBD2 (6 bases each). The CDR3 consists of 13 residues. V lost 6 bases, J lost 3 bases, and 12 bases lay in between. CDR1 and CDR2 (germline): LGHNT, FRNRAP.

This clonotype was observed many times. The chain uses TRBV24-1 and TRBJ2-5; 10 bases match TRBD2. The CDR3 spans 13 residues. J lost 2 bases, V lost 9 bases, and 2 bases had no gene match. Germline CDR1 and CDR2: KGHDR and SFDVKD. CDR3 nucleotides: TGTGCCACCGGACTAGCGGCTCAAGAGACCCAGTACTTC. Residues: CATGLAAQETQYF.

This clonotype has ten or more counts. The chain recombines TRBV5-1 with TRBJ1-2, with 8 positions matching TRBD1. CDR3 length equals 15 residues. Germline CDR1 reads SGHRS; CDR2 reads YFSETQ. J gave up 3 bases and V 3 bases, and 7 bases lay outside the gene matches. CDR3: CASSSGQAGDYGYTF. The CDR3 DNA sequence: TGCGCCAGCAGCTCGGGACAGGCGGGAGACTATGGCTACACCTTC.

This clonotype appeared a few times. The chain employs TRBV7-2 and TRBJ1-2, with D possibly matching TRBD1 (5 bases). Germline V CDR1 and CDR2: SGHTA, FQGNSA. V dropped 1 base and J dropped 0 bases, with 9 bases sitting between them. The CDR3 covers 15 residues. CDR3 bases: TGTGCCAGCAGCTTAGTAGACAGAACTAACTATGGCTACACCTTC. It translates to CASSLVDRTNYGYTF.

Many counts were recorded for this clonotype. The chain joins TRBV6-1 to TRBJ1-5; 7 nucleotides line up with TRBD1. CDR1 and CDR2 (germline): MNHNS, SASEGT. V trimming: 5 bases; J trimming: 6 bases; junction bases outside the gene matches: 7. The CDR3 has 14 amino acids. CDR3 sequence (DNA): TGTGCCAGCAGTACAACAGGGGAATCTCAGCCCCAGCATTTT. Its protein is CASSTTGESQPQHF.

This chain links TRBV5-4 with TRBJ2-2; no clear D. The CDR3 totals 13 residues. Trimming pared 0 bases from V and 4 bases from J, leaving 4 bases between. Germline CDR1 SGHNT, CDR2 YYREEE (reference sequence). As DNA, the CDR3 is TGTGCCAGCAGCTTGGCCATCACCGGGGAGCTGTTTTTT. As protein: CASSLAITGELFF.

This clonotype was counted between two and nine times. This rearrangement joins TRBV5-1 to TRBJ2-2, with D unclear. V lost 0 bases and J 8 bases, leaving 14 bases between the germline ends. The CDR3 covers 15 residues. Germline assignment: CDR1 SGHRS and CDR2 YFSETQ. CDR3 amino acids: CASSLELLWGGELFF. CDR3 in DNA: TGCGCCAGCAGCTTGGAACTTTTGTGGGGTGGGGAGCTGTTTTTT. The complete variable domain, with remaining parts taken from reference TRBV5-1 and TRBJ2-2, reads KAGVTQTPRYLIKTRGQQVTLSCSPISGHRSVSWYQQTPGQGLQFLFEYFSETQRNKGNFPGRFSGRQFSNSRSEMNVSTLELGDSALYLCASSLELLWGGELFFGEGSRLTVL.

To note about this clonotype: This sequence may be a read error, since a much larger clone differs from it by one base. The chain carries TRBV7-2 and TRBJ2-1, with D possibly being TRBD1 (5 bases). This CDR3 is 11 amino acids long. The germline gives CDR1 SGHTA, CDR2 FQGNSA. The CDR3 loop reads CSSSLGAHPFF. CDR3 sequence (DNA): TGTTCCAGCAGCTTAGGGGCCCACCCGTTCTTC.